The 20 T cell receptor beta chains in this list originate from one sample, sequenced in a study of identical twins. TCRdb re-derived calls from the 5' RACE reads in MiXCR, one entry per CDR3 protein. The data show 210,000 or so distinct CDR3 sequences, roughly 15% seen once. These same data were also listed under a study on T cells expressing NK-cell markers.

Source material: CD8+ T cells sorted from blood. The receptors here all came from a woman between 18 and 29 years old in good health.

This chain uses TRBV29-1 with TRBJ2-3, with a possible D match to TRBD2 (5 bases). This CDR3 is 13 amino acids long. The germline V and J ends were trimmed by 5 bases and 7 bases, with 16 bases remaining between them. In germline, CDR1 is SQVTM, CDR2 ANQGSEA. CDR3 residues: CSVLRENPYTQYF. CDR3 sequence (DNA): TGCAGCGTTCTTCGGGAAAACCCGTATACGCAGTATTTT.

This clonotype showed up many times. J is TRBJ1-1 and V is TRBV5-1, with D hard to call. This CDR3 region has 14 residues. Germline V lookup: CDR1 SGHRS, CDR2 YFSETQ. The V and J ends lost 6 bases and 0 bases respectively, with 12 bases between them. CDR3 loop: CASKARRMNTEAFF. DNA of the CDR3: TGCGCCAGCAAGGCCCGGCGAATGAACACTGAAGCTTTCTTT.

This clonotype has a handful of counts. V and J are TRBV12-3 or TRBV12-4 and TRBJ1-5, with 9 bases lining up with TRBD1. The J segment lost 1 base and the V segment lost 3 bases, leaving 7 bases of the junction unmatched. This CDR3 region has 17 residues. CDR3 in amino acids: CASSFVPGTGSNQPQHF. CDR3 coding DNA: TGTGCCAGCAGTTTCGTCCCCGGGACAGGGAGCAATCAGCCCCAGCATTTT.

In its sample, this clonotype was seen a few times. V and J are TRBV7-8 and TRBJ2-1; the D gene is possibly TRBD2 (7 bases). With 4 bases removed from V and 2 bases from J, the gap between germline ends came to 15 bases. The CDR3 runs to 16 residues. Germline loops: CDR1 SGHVS, CDR2 FQNEAQ. CDR3: CASSSEPGGPYNEQFF. CDR3 DNA: TGTGCCAGCAGCTCGGAGCCCGGGGGGCCCTACAATGAGCAGTTCTTC.

This rearrangement joins TRBV14 to TRBJ2-3, with TRBD2 matching over 7 bases. J was trimmed by 2 bases and V by 4 bases; bases with no gene match: 9. The CDR3 has 16 amino acids. Per the germline V gene, CDR1 is SGHDN and CDR2 is FVKESK. The CDR3 region is CASSPVAGVFTDTQYF. The CDR3 region has the DNA TGTGCCAGCAGCCCAGTCGCGGGAGTATTCACAGATACGCAGTATTTT.

J is TRBJ2-3 and V is TRBV20-1, with D unclear. V was cut by 3 bases and J by 0 bases, with 16 bases left in between. Germline CDR1 reads DFQATT; CDR2 reads SNEGSKA (reference sequence). The CDR3 covers 16 residues. CDR3 bases: TGCAGTGCTAGCGGCTTCGTGGCGCCTAGCACAGATACGCAGTATTTT. Protein: CSASGFVAPSTDTQYF.

In this sample, this clonotype turned up a few times. The rearrangement uses TRBV14 and TRBJ2-5; D call uncertain. Germline CDR1 and CDR2: SGHDN and FVKESK. The CDR3 runs to 13 residues. V was shortened by 0 bases and J by 0 bases, with 2 bases between the two germline ends. The DNA of the CDR3 is TGTGCCAGCAGCCAAGAGAACCAAGAGACCCAGTACTTC. Protein sequence: CASSQENQETQYF.

This chain joins TRBV12-3 or TRBV12-4 and TRBJ2-1; 7 bases are shared with TRBD2. The CDR3 sequence is 13 residues long. V lost 6 bases, J lost 9 bases, and 8 bases stayed unmatched. CDR3 in amino acids: CASSGTNVGEQFF. CDR3 DNA sequence: TGTGCCAGCAGCGGGACTAATGTAGGTGAGCAGTTCTTC.

In this sample, this clonotype turned up a few times. The V gene is TRBV14, the J gene TRBJ2-7; 7 bases align to TRBD2. The CDR3 has 18 amino acids. Germline V gene data show CDR1 as SGHDN and CDR2 as FVKESK. The ends lost 2 bases at V and 3 bases at J; junction bases unmatched: 16. The CDR3 DNA reads TGTGCCAGCAGCCAATTCACCGTTGAGGCGGGAGAAGGCTACGAGCAGTACTTC. Protein sequence: CASSQFTVEAGEGYEQYF.

This clonotype was counted ten times or more. This rearrangement joins TRBV12-3 or TRBV12-4 to TRBJ2-2, with D hard to call. The CDR3 covers 13 residues. V was clipped by 4 bases and J by 0 bases, with 3 bases between them. CDR3: CASSYANTGELFF. The CDR3, as DNA: TGTGCCAGCAGTTATGCGAACACCGGGGAGCTGTTTTTT.

The V gene is TRBV9, the J gene TRBJ2-2; 7 bases align to TRBD2. The CDR3 runs 16 residues. Germline V CDR1 and CDR2: SGDLS, YYNGEE. V trimming: 4 bases; J trimming: 14 bases; junction bases outside the gene matches: 20. The CDR3 DNA reads TGTGCCAGCAGCCTCGCGAGCGGGACCTTCACCGGGGTTCTGTTTTTT. Protein sequence: CASSLASGTFTGVLFF.

The table lists this clonotype with a few counts. The V call is TRBV20-1, the J call TRBJ2-1; D not certain. This CDR3 is built from 10 residues. Germline V CDR1 and CDR2: DFQATT, SNEGSKA (reference sequence). In DNA form, the CDR3 reads TGCAGCGCCGTTCGGGATGAGCAGTTCTTC. The encoded protein is CSAVRDEQFF.

This chain uses TRBV12-3 or TRBV12-4 with TRBJ2-5; D not certain. Trimming took off 3 bases at V and 4 bases at J, with 9 bases between the two ends. CDR3 length: 13 residues. The CDR3 DNA reads TGTGCCAGCAGTTTCTCCAGAATAGAGACCCAGTACTTC. Its protein is CASSFSRIETQYF.

V is TRBV7-2 and J is TRBJ2-3, with 8 bases fitting TRBD1. The germline V gene has CDR1 SGHTA and CDR2 FQGNSA. The CDR3 covers 13 residues. Trimming cost V 4 bases and J 4 bases; bases outside gene matches: 1. CDR3 in DNA: TGTGCCAGCAGCTCGGGACAGGCAGATACGCAGTATTTT. As protein: CASSSGQADTQYF.

Only a few counts were recorded for this clonotype. CDR3 amino acids: CASSENLDEQFF. CDR3 coding DNA: TGTGCCAGCAGTGAGAATTTAGATGAGCAGTTCTTC. The J gene is TRBJ2-1, the V gene TRBV25-1; D remains unclear. V was shortened by 3 bases and J by 8 bases, with 8 bases between the two germline ends. CDR3 size: 12 residues. Germline assignment: CDR1 MGHDK and CDR2 SYGVNS.

Only a few counts were recorded for this clonotype. V is TRBV7-9 and J is TRBJ2-1; no clear D gene. V dropped 1 base and J dropped 8 bases, with 6 bases sitting between them. Per germline, CDR1 SEHNR and CDR2 FQNEAQ (reference sequence). The CDR3 is made up of 12 amino acids. CDR3 nucleotides: TGTGCCAGCAGCTTAGTCCCCCATGAGCAGTTCTTC. Translating it yields CASSLVPHEQFF.

This clonotype turned up a few times. The genes are TRBV3-1 and TRBJ2-7, with 8 bases fitting TRBD2. V shed 4 bases, J shed 4 bases, and the junction held 6 bases outside the gene matches. The CDR3 covers 14 residues. Germline CDR1 reads LGHDT; CDR2 reads YNNKEL (reference sequence). The CDR3 protein is CASSLGTRNYEQYF. The CDR3 coding sequence is TGTGCCAGCAGCCTCGGGACTAGAAATTACGAGCAGTACTTC.

The V call is TRBV30, the J call TRBJ2-1; D perhaps matches TRBD1 (5 bases). This CDR3 contains 11 residues. Germline V gene lookup returns CDR1 GTSNPN and CDR2 SVGIG (reference sequence). V dropped 2 bases and J dropped 10 bases, with 9 bases sitting between them. CDR3 bases: TGTGCCTGGAGTAGAGCAGGGGAGCAGTTCTTC. Its translation: CAWSRAGEQFF.

This clonotype was seen ten or more times. The chain is built from TRBV29-1 and TRBJ2-2; the match to TRBD2 covers 8 bases. Germline values: CDR1 SQVTM, CDR2 ANQGSEA. The V segment lost 6 bases and the J segment 3 bases; nucleotides outside the gene matches: 3. CDR3 length: 13 residues. CDR3 protein: CSVSGSYTGELFF. CDR3 coding DNA: TGCAGCGTGAGCGGGAGTTACACCGGGGAGCTGTTTTTT.

The CDR3 DNA reads as TGTGCCAGCAGCGTAGAGGGGGTCTCCTACAATGAGCAGTTCTTC. This translates into CASSVEGVSYNEQFF. The chain uses TRBV9 and TRBJ2-1, with D tentatively TRBD1 (6 bases). The germline CDR1 and CDR2 sequences are SGDLS and YYNGEE. The ends were cut back, 0 bases at V and 0 bases at J, with 7 bases in the middle. CDR3 length: 15 amino acids.